Shown below are 31 T cell receptor beta chains from a single sample sequenced in a study of blood T cell repertoires in COVID-19. Sequenced by immunoSEQ multiplex PCR; TCRdb stores in-frame clones only, minus some. The repertoire holds tens of thousands of clones, with 75% to 90% as singletons. The specimen was peripheral blood. The receptors originated from a human donor with acute or convalescent COVID-19. The donor label of this sample is uncertain.

The gene calls are TRBV10-1 and TRBJ2-5; tentatively, D is TRBD2 (5 bases). There are 15 residues in the CDR3. Germline assignment: CDR1 WNHNN and CDR2 SYGVQD (reference sequence). With 7 bases removed from V and 1 base from J, the gap between germline ends came to 16 bases. CDR3 bases: TGCGCCAGCACGGGTGGTAAAGCGGTCCAAGAGACCCAGTACTTC. Its protein is CASTGGKAVQETQYF.

The V call is TRBV7-7, the J call TRBJ1-4; a weak D match, TRBD1 (6 bases). CDR3 length equals 16 residues. CDR1 and CDR2 from the germline V gene are SSHAT and FNYEAQ (reference sequence). Trimming removed 0 bases from V and 4 bases from J, with 12 bases in between. The CDR3 is CASSLAQGQSNEKLFF. The CDR3 DNA sequence: TGTGCCAGCAGCTTAGCGCAAGGACAGAGTAATGAAAAACTGTTTTTT.

This chain connects TRBV3-1 (or the pseudogene TRBV3-2) to TRBJ1-4; no reliable D call. Trimming took off 6 bases at V and 14 bases at J, with 16 bases between the two ends. The CDR3 length is 12 residues. Germline-derived CDR1 and CDR2 are LGHDT and YNNKEL (reference sequence). CDR3 sequence reads: CASRKPGSALFF. The CDR3 nucleotides read TGTGCCAGCAGGAAACCGGGGTCCGCCCTGTTTTTT.

J is TRBJ1-2 and V is TRBV5-1, with 8 bases that match TRBD1. Germline trimming cut 0 bases from V and 4 bases from J; bases unmatched to any gene: 5. The CDR3 extends over 15 amino acids. Germline lookup yields CDR1 SGHRS and CDR2 YFSETQ. In DNA, the CDR3 is TGCGCCAGCAGCTTGGTATCGACAGGGGCCTATGGCTACACCTTC. This gives the protein CASSLVSTGAYGYTF.

This clone has just a few counts. The chain couples TRBV6-5 to TRBJ2-7; weak D call: TRBD2 (5 bases). The length of the CDR3 is 14 residues. V lost 0 bases, J lost 2 bases, and 8 bases lay in between. Germline V lookup: CDR1 MNHEY, CDR2 SVGAGI. The DNA for the CDR3 is TGTGCCAGCAGTTACTCGCGAGGGCCCTACGAGCAGTACTTC. As protein: CASSYSRGPYEQYF.

The V and J genes are TRBV9 and TRBJ2-1; D perhaps matches TRBD2 (6 bases). Per the germline V gene, CDR1 is SGDLS and CDR2 is YYNGEE. Trimming cost V 7 bases and J 10 bases, with 24 bases left between them. This CDR3 has 15 amino acids. DNA of the CDR3: TGTGCCAGCGCCCGGGACTCGTACACAATGGGAGAGCAGTTCTTC. Protein: CASARDSYTMGEQFF.

CDR3 sequence reads: CASSPRTDGGAAQYF. The CDR3 DNA sequence: TGCGCCAGCAGCCCGAGGACAGATGGGGGTGCGGCCCAGTACTTC. The chain combines TRBV5-1 with TRBJ2-5; TRBD1 might be the D (6 bases). V dropped 4 bases and J dropped 9 bases, with 22 bases sitting between them. CDR1 SGHRS and CDR2 YFSETQ come from the germline V gene. The CDR3 is made up of 15 amino acids.

This chain uses TRBV11-3 with TRBJ2-1; maybe TRBD2 (6 bases). The CDR3 sequence is 14 residues long. The V gene lost 2 bases and the J gene lost 8 bases, with 13 bases spanning the gap. CDR1 and CDR2 (germline): SGHNT, YENEEA. CDR3 nucleotide sequence: TGTGCCAGCAGCTTATTCACTAGCATCGATGAGCAGTTCTTC. Its translation is CASSLFTSIDEQFF.

The rearrangement links TRBV7-2 to TRBJ2-1; 10 bases fit TRBD1. From germline, CDR1 is SGHTA and CDR2 FQGNSA. V shed 6 bases, J shed 1 base, and the junction held 3 bases outside the gene matches. The CDR3 spans 15 residues. CDR3 protein: CASRWTGGSYNEQFF. CDR3 in DNA: TGTGCCAGCAGGTGGACAGGGGGGTCCTACAATGAGCAGTTCTTC.

The genes are TRBV25-1 and TRBJ1-5; 7 bases line up with TRBD1. V gave up 5 bases and J gave up 7 bases; unmatched junction bases: 8. Germline values: CDR1 MGHDK, CDR2 SYGVNS. The CDR3 runs 14 residues. The CDR3 bases are TGTGCCAGCAGTACCCGTACAGGGGACCAGCCCCAGCATTTT. Protein: CASSTRTGDQPQHF. Drawing the rest from reference TRBV25-1 and TRBJ1-5, the complete variable domain is EADIYQTPRYLVIGTGKKITLECSQTMGHDKMYWYQQDPGMELHLIHYSYGVNSTEKGDLSSESTVSRIRTEHFPLTLESARPSHTSQYLCASSTRTGDQPQHFGDGTRLSIL.

CDR3 sequence (DNA): TGTGCCACCAGTCCCCGAGGGGGTGAGCAGTTCTTC. This gives the protein CATSPRGGEQFF. The chain links TRBV24-1 to TRBJ2-1; maybe TRBD1 (6 bases). V was clipped by 6 bases and J by 9 bases, with 11 bases between them. The germline V gene encodes CDR1 KGHDR and CDR2 SFDVKD. This CDR3 has 12 residues.

The chain combines TRBV2 with TRBJ2-7, with D tentatively TRBD1 (5 bases). CDR1 and CDR2 from the germline V gene are SNHLY and FYNNEI. The CDR3 is made up of 15 amino acids. Deletions cut 9 bases from V and 0 bases from J, with 18 bases between. In DNA form, the CDR3 reads TGTGCCAGTCGAAAAACAGGATCCTCCTCCTACGAGCAGTACTTC. Its protein is CASRKTGSSSYEQYF.

The chain couples TRBV4-1 to TRBJ2-1; the D is unclear. Trimming took 4 bases from V and 10 from J, leaving 8 bases between them. Germline V gene data show CDR1 as MGHRA and CDR2 as YSYEKL. CDR3 length: 11 residues. The CDR3 sequence is CASSRNREQFF. CDR3 in DNA: TGCGCCAGCAGCCGTAATCGGGAGCAGTTCTTC.

The chain combines TRBV24-1 with TRBJ2-7; possibly TRBD1 for D (5 bases). The V gene's germline CDR1 is KGHDR and CDR2 SFDVKD. The V gene lost 0 bases and the J gene lost 12 bases, with 14 bases spanning the gap. The CDR3 is made up of 13 amino acids. CDR3 nucleotides: TGTGCCACCAGTGATTTGTACGCCGCAGGGTTGTACTTC. It translates to CATSDLYAAGLYF.

The chain carries TRBV5-1 and TRBJ2-5; D gene ambiguous. Germline loops: CDR1 SGHRS, CDR2 YFSETQ. The length of the CDR3 is 13 residues. Trimming stripped 0 bases from V and 4 bases from J, with 7 bases between. CDR3 nucleotides: TGCGCCAGCAGCTTGGGAGTTCTAGAGACCCAGTACTTC. It codes for CASSLGVLETQYF.

The J gene is TRBJ1-1, the V gene TRBV28; TRBD1 aligns across 8 bases. The CDR3 is 17 residues long. After removal of 6 bases from V and 0 bases from J, the junction contained 12 bases not matched to a gene. Germline assignment: CDR1 MDHEN and CDR2 SYDVKM. The CDR3 coding sequence is TGTGCCAGCAGACCTACCGACAGGGGATGGATGAACACTGAAGCTTTCTTT. It translates to CASRPTDRGWMNTEAFF. The full variable domain, its missing parts supplied by reference TRBV28 and TRBJ1-1, is DVKVTQSSRYLVKRTGEKVFLECVQDMDHENMFWYRQDPGLGLRLIYFSYDVKMKEKGDIPEGYSVSREKKERFSLILESASTNQTSMYLCASRPTDRGWMNTEAFFGQGTRLTVV.

This clone showed up just once. V and J are TRBV7-8 and TRBJ2-7; 9 bases match TRBD2. With 1 base clipped from V and 3 bases from J, the junction kept 1 base outside the gene matches. The CDR3 is made up of 14 amino acids. Germline V gives CDR1 SGHVS, CDR2 FQNEAQ. The CDR3 DNA follows: TGTGCCAGCAGCTTAGGGACTAGCGACTACGAGCAGTACTTC. Translating gives CASSLGTSDYEQYF.

The chain recombines TRBV20-1 with TRBJ1-2; D unresolved. The CDR3 has 11 residues. CDR1 is DFQATT, CDR2 SNEGSKA, per germline (reference sequence). With 4 bases removed from V and 8 bases from J, the gap between germline ends came to 11 bases. For the CDR3, the DNA is TGCAGTGCTATGTCAGGCCAGGGCTACACCTTC. As protein: CSAMSGQGYTF.

J is TRBJ2-1 and V is TRBV11-3, with a tentative D call TRBD2 (6 bases). Deletions cut 5 bases from V and 7 bases from J, with 15 bases between. This CDR3 is built from 14 residues. Germline V gene lookup returns CDR1 SGHNT and CDR2 YENEEA. The CDR3 here is CASSVTGGWNEQFF. CDR3 bases: TGTGCCAGCAGCGTAACCGGGGGTTGGAATGAGCAGTTCTTC. Together with reference TRBV11-3 and TRBJ2-1, the CDR3 gives the full variable domain: EAGVVQSPRYKIIEKKQPVAFWCNPISGHNTLYWYLQNLGQGPELLIRYENEEAVDDSQLPKDRFSAERLKGVDSTLKIQPAELGDSAVYLCASSVTGGWNEQFFGPGTRLTVL.

The chain links TRBV20-1 to TRBJ1-2; 8 bases map to TRBD1. With 3 bases clipped from V and 5 bases from J, the junction kept 2 bases outside the gene matches. This CDR3 contains 12 residues. The germline CDR1 and CDR2 sequences are DFQATT and SNEGSKA (reference sequence). In DNA, the CDR3 is TGCAGTGCTAGTGGGACAGGTTATGGCTACACCTTC. Translation gives CSASGTGYGYTF.

This rearrangement joins TRBV7-9 to TRBJ2-7; D is undetermined. Looked up from germline, CDR1 is SEHNR and CDR2 is FQNEAQ (reference sequence). Trimming pared 1 base from V and 6 bases from J, leaving 16 bases between. CDR3 size: 15 residues. This chain's CDR3 is CASSLEGGTRAEQYF. The CDR3 region has the DNA TGTGCCAGCAGCTTAGAAGGCGGCACCCGCGCCGAGCAGTACTTC.

A single count supports this clone. The rearrangement links TRBV19 to TRBJ1-5; no firm D call. The V gene's germline CDR1 is LNHDA and CDR2 SQIVND (reference sequence). V dropped 9 bases and J dropped 0 bases, with 15 bases sitting between them. The CDR3 length is 15 residues. Here the CDR3 DNA reads TGTGCCAGCGGAACGGGATATTATAGCAATCAGCCCCAGCATTTT. Its translation: CASGTGYYSNQPQHF.

The V and J genes are TRBV9 and TRBJ1-1; 7 bases align to TRBD1. This CDR3 spans 15 amino acids. V trimming: 0 bases; J trimming: 1 base; junction bases outside the gene matches: 3. In germline, CDR1 is SGDLS, CDR2 YYNGEE. CDR3 loop: CASSVGWDRNTEAFF. The DNA for the CDR3 is TGTGCCAGCAGCGTAGGCTGGGACAGGAACACTGAAGCTTTCTTT.

V usage is TRBV5-1 and J usage is TRBJ2-5, with 10 bases matching TRBD2. This CDR3 comprises 16 residues. Trimming took 4 bases from V and 4 from J; bases not matched to a gene: 10. CDR1 SGHRS and CDR2 YFSETQ come from the germline V gene. The CDR3 is CASSVGTSAGAETQYF. The CDR3 DNA sequence: TGCGCCAGCAGCGTAGGGACTAGCGCCGGAGCAGAGACCCAGTACTTC.

This clone showed up just a few times. The V call is TRBV12-5, the J call TRBJ2-7; 13 positions agree with TRBD2. The CDR3 loop spans 15 amino acids. J lost 4 bases, V lost 4 bases, and 4 bases had no gene match. Germline CDR1 reads LGHNT; CDR2 reads FRNRAP. The CDR3: CASGSWTSGRYEQYF. The DNA for the CDR3 is TGTGCTAGTGGTTCCTGGACTAGCGGGAGATACGAGCAGTACTTC.

The V call is TRBV19, the J call TRBJ1-1; 7 bases map to TRBD1. J was trimmed by 0 bases and V by 5 bases; bases with no gene match: 6. Germline assignment: CDR1 LNHDA and CDR2 SQIVND (reference sequence). The CDR3 length is 15 residues. The CDR3 reads CASSSGGYLNTEAFF. CDR3 in DNA: TGTGCCAGTAGTTCAGGGGGGTACTTGAACACTGAAGCTTTCTTT.

The chain carries TRBV6-5 and TRBJ2-3, with 8 bases aligning to TRBD2. Per the germline V gene, CDR1 is MNHEY and CDR2 is SVGAGI. The CDR3 is made up of 16 amino acids. The junction had 8 bases not matched to a gene; V was cut back by 2 bases and J by 4 bases. The CDR3 sequence: CASSYGGSGGADTQYF. CDR3 DNA sequence: TGTGCCAGCAGTTACGGGGGATCGGGAGGGGCAGATACGCAGTATTTT.

The genes are TRBV18 and TRBJ2-3, with 12 bases matching TRBD2. The CDR3 length is 16 residues. Germline lookup yields CDR1 KGHSH and CDR2 LQKENI. V lost 6 bases, J lost 2 bases, and 6 bases stayed unmatched. In nucleotides, the CDR3 is TGTGCCAGCTCTAAACTAGCGGGGGGCGACACAGATACGCAGTATTTT. Its translation is CASSKLAGGDTDTQYF.

The rearrangement links TRBV10-3 to TRBJ2-1; TRBD2 matches 11 bases. The CDR3 consists of 19 residues. The V gene end was trimmed by 2 bases and the J gene end by 1 base; junction bases not matched to a gene: 10. Germline V CDR1 and CDR2: ENHRY, SYGVKD. The DNA for the CDR3 is TGTGCCATCAGTGAGCCACCGGGACTAGCGGTCCTATCCTACAATGAGCAGTTCTTC. Translation: CAISEPPGLAVLSYNEQFF.

This clone was observed once. The chain couples TRBV28 to TRBJ1-5; 8 positions match TRBD1. Germline trimming cut 6 bases from V and 2 bases from J; bases unmatched to any gene: 9. The CDR3 consists of 16 residues. In germline, CDR1 is MDHEN, CDR2 SYDVKM. The CDR3 coding sequence is TGTGCCAGCAGCCCCGGGACAGGCCGGGGCAATCAGCCCCAGCATTTT. It codes for CASSPGTGRGNQPQHF.

The chain combines TRBV28 with TRBJ1-1; D is possibly TRBD1 (5 bases). Per the germline V gene, CDR1 is MDHEN and CDR2 is SYDVKM. This CDR3 is built from 14 residues. The V and J ends lost 6 bases and 4 bases respectively, with 15 bases between them. CDR3 sequence: CASRRRDYGTEAFF. The CDR3, as DNA: TGTGCCAGCAGACGCAGGGATTACGGCACTGAAGCTTTCTTT.